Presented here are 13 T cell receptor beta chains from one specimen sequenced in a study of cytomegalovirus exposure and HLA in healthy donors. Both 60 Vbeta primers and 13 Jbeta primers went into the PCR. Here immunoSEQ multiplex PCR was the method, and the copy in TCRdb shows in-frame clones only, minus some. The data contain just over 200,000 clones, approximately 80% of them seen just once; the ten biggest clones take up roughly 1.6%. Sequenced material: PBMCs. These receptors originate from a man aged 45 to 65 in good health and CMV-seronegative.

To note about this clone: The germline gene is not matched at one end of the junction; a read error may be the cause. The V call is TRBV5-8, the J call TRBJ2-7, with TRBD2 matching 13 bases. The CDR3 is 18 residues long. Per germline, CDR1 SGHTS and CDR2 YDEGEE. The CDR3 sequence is CASGLARGLAGASYEQYF. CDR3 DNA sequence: TGTGCCAGCGGCTTGGCCCGCGGACTAGCGGGAGCTTCCTACGAGCAGTACTTC.

CDR3 DNA sequence: TGCGCCAGCAGCTTGTCTTCCAGGGAAGGCGGCTACACCTTC. It yields the protein CASSLSSREGGYTF. This chain uses TRBV5-1 with TRBJ1-2, with D perhaps TRBD1 (5 bases). The CDR3 has 14 residues. Germline CDR1 reads SGHRS; CDR2 reads YFSETQ. Trimming left V 1 base short and J 8 bases short, with 15 bases between.

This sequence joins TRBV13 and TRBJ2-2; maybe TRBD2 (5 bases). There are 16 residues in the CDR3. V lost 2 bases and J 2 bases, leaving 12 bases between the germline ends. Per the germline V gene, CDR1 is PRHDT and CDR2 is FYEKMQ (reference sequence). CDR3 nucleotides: TGTGCCAGCAGCTTATTAAAGGGAGATAACACCGGGGAGCTGTTTTTT. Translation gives CASSLLKGDNTGELFF.

The CDR3 loop reads CASSMSTANQPQHF. CDR3 nucleotide sequence: TGTGCCAGTAGTATGTCTACAGCCAATCAGCCCCAGCATTTT. This chain links TRBV19 with TRBJ1-5, with D unresolved. There are 14 residues in the CDR3. The V gene lost 3 bases and the J gene lost 3 bases, with 9 bases spanning the gap. CDR1 and CDR2 from the germline V gene are LNHDA and SQIVND (reference sequence).

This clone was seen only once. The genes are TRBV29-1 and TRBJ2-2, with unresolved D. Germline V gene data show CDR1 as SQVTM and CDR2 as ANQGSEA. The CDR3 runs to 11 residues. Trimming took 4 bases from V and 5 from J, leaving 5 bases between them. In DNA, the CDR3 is TGCAGCGTTGTCAGGACCGGGGAGCTGTTTTTT. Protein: CSVVRTGELFF.

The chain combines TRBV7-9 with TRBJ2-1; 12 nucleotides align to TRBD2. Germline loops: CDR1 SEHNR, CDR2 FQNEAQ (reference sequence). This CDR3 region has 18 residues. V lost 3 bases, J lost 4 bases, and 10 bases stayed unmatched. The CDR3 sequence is CASSLELAGGPRYNEQFF. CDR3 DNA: TGTGCCAGCAGCTTGGAACTAGCGGGAGGACCCCGGTACAATGAGCAGTTCTTC.

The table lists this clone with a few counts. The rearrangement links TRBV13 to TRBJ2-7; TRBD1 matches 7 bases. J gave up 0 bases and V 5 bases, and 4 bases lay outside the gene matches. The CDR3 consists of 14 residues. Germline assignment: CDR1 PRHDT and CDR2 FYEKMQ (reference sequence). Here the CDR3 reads CASSIPGGSYEQYF. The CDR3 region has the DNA TGTGCCAGCAGCATCCCAGGGGGCTCCTACGAGCAGTACTTC.

The CDR3 sequence: CASSSRQGADTQYF. As DNA, the CDR3 is TGTGCCAGCAGCTCCCGACAGGGGGCAGATACGCAGTATTTT. The gene calls are TRBV7-6 and TRBJ2-3; 9 positions agree with TRBD1. The germline CDR1 and CDR2 sequences are SGHVS and FNYEAQ. The CDR3 contains 14 residues. After removal of 4 bases from V and 4 bases from J, the junction contained 3 bases not matched to a gene.

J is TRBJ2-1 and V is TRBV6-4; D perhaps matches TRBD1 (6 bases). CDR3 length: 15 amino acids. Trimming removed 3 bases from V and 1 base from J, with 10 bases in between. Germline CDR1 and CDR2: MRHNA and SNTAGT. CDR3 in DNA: TGTGCCAGCAGTGAAACACAGGGTTCCTACAATGAGCAGTTCTTC. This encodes CASSETQGSYNEQFF.

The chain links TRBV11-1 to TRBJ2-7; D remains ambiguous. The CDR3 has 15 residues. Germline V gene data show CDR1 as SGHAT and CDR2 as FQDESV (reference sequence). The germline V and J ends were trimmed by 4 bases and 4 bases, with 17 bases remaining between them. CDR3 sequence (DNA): TGTGCCAGCAGCTCAGATCGTCGGAGTAGGTACGAGCAGTACTTC. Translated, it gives CASSSDRRSRYEQYF. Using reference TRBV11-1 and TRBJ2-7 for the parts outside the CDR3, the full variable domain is EAEVAQSPRYKITEKSQAVAFWCDPISGHATLYWYRQILGQGPELLVQFQDESVVDDSQLPKDRFSAERLKGVDSTLKIQPAELGDSAMYLCASSSDRRSRYEQYFGPGTRLTVT.

CDR3 sequence (DNA): TGTGCCTGGAGCATCGGACTTAGCAATCAGCCCCAGCATTTT. Residues: CAWSIGLSNQPQHF. V gene TRBV30 combines with J gene TRBJ1-5; D gene uncertain. The CDR3 covers 14 residues. Germline-derived CDR1 and CDR2 are GTSNPN and SVGIG (reference sequence). The V gene lost 3 bases and the J gene lost 0 bases, with 9 bases spanning the gap. The whole variable domain, filled in from reference TRBV30 and TRBJ1-5, reads SQTIHQWPATLVQPVGSPLSLECTVEGTSNPNLYWYRQAAGRGLQLLFYSVGIGQISSEVPQNLSASRPQDRQFILSSKKLLLSDSGFYLCAWSIGLSNQPQHFGDGTRLSIL.

The CDR3 DNA follows: TGTGCCAGCAGCTTTGGGGGCCGGAACACTGAAGCTTTCTTT. This codes for CASSFGGRNTEAFF. The chain couples TRBV5-6 to TRBJ1-1; the D gene is possibly TRBD1 (6 bases). The germline V gene encodes CDR1 SGHDT and CDR2 YYEEEE. The CDR3 length is 14 residues. V was clipped by 2 bases and J by 1 base, with 9 bases between them.

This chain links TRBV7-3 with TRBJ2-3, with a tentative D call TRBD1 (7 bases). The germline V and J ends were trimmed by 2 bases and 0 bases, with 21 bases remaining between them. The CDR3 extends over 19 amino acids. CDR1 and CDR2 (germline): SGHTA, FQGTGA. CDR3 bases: TGTGCCAGCAGCTTAGGGCGAAGGGGCGGGGACAGTAGCACAGATACGCAGTATTTT. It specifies CASSLGRRGGDSSTDTQYF.